The clone carrying this T cell receptor beta chain was detected many times. This specimen belongs to a study of blood T cell repertoires in COVID-19. As for the study in general: From T cells, B-cell-depleted T cells, or PBMCs came the material, which was cDNA or gDNA.

Study processing details: Nucleated cell counts were estimated from reference gene primer amplification. Libraries were prepared by immunoSEQ multiplex PCR; TCRdb keeps only in-frame clonotypes and omits some of them. V, J and clone size were drawn from that table, and D and trimming were deduced from the DNA. Among 200,000 to 250,000 clones listed, over 75% were seen once. Sequencing was carried out using PBMCs or T cells enriched from blood (not recorded which). The clonotype comes from a man aged 25-40 years with acute COVID-19.

This CDR3 reads CASSYTSGGYNEQFF. In DNA, the CDR3 is TGTGCCAGCAGTTACACTAGCGGGGGGTACAATGAGCAGTTCTTC. The chain couples TRBV6-5 to TRBJ2-1, with 12 bases identical to TRBD2. The CDR3 length is 15 residues. V lost 2 bases and J lost 4; bases outside the gene matches: 0. Germline-derived CDR1 and CDR2 are MNHEY and SVGAGI.